Following are 26 T cell receptor beta chains from one sample sequenced in a study of blood T cell repertoires in COVID-19. Sequencing was performed with immunoSEQ multiplex PCR; in TCRdb, only in-frame clones are kept and a portion is missing. The profile covers about 140,000 clones, with over 65% appearing a single time and roughly 15% taken by the ten largest. Sequenced material: peripheral blood. These receptors originate from a man aged 45-65 years with acute or convalescent COVID-19.

This clone appeared a few times. The V gene is TRBV5-4, the J gene TRBJ2-3, with a weak D call TRBD1 (6 bases). The germline V and J ends were trimmed by 5 bases and 9 bases, with 19 bases remaining between them. This CDR3 has 14 residues. Germline-derived CDR1 and CDR2 are SGHNT and YYREEE (reference sequence). This CDR3 is CASSRQEDQRTQYF. CDR3 sequence (DNA): TGTGCCAGCAGTCGACAGGAGGACCAGAGGACGCAGTATTTT.

The V call is TRBV5-1, the J call TRBJ1-2; TRBD1 might be the D (5 bases). The V and J ends lost 4 bases and 3 bases respectively, with 13 bases between them. CDR3 length: 14 residues. Germline V lookup: CDR1 SGHRS, CDR2 YFSETQ. CDR3 region: CASSPGGEDYGYTF. The CDR3 DNA sequence: TGCGCCAGCAGCCCTGGGGGGGAGGACTATGGCTACACCTTC.

The chain uses TRBV30 and TRBJ1-2; maybe TRBD1 (5 bases). V lost 3 bases, J lost 0 bases, and 14 bases lay in between. Germline V gives CDR1 GTSNPN, CDR2 SVGIG (reference sequence). This CDR3 has 15 residues. The CDR3 here is CAWRDRKRANYGYTF. CDR3 nucleotide sequence: TGTGCCTGGAGAGACAGAAAAAGAGCTAACTATGGCTACACCTTC.

The chain links TRBV4-1 to TRBJ1-2; 7 nucleotides align to TRBD1. In germline, CDR1 is MGHRA, CDR2 YSYEKL. The CDR3 has 14 amino acids. The ends lost 1 base at V and 4 bases at J; junction bases unmatched: 3. The DNA of the CDR3 is TGCGCCAGCAGCCAAGCGGCAGGGGGCTATGGCTACACCTTC. Its translation is CASSQAAGGYGYTF.

The chain carries TRBV15 and TRBJ1-3; TRBD1 agrees at 10 bases. Trimming at V came to 5 bases and at J to 0 bases, leaving 7 bases not matched to a gene. CDR1 is LNHNV and CDR2 is YYDKDF in the germline V gene (reference sequence). The CDR3 covers 17 residues. The CDR3 nucleotides are TGTGCCACCAGCGCCCAAAGACAGGGGGCCTCTGGAAACACCATATATTTT. Translating it yields CATSAQRQGASGNTIYF. Full variable domain (rest looked up from reference TRBV15 and TRBJ1-3): DAMVIQNPRYQVTQFGKPVTLSCSQTLNHNVMYWYQQKSSQAPKLLFHYYDKDFNNEADTPDNFQSRRPNTSFCFLDIRSPGLGDTAMYLCATSAQRQGASGNTIYFGEGSWLTVV.

This clone was counted between two and nine times. The V gene is TRBV5-1, the J gene TRBJ1-2, with 7 bases that match TRBD1. The CDR3 sequence is 16 residues long. The germline V gene has CDR1 SGHRS and CDR2 YFSETQ. J lost 6 bases, V lost 3 bases, and 14 bases had no gene match. CDR3 sequence reads: CASSYERQGGRDGYTF. In DNA, the CDR3 is TGCGCCAGCAGCTATGAAAGACAGGGCGGGAGGGATGGCTACACCTTC.

This chain's CDR3 is CAWSAQLYDGYTF. The CDR3 DNA reads as TGTGCCTGGAGTGCACAGCTCTATGATGGCTACACCTTC. V usage is TRBV30 and J usage is TRBJ1-2; D unclear. Germline V gene sequence: CDR1 GTSNPN, CDR2 SVGIG (reference sequence). The CDR3 totals 13 residues. V was shortened by 1 base and J by 6 bases, with 12 bases between the two germline ends. The full variable domain, rest sourced from reference TRBV30 and TRBJ1-2, is SQTIHQWPATLVQPVGSPLSLECTVEGTSNPNLYWYRQAAGRGLQLLFYSVGIGQISSEVPQNLSASRPQDRQFILSSKKLLLSDSGFYLCAWSAQLYDGYTFGSGTRLTVV.

The chain has TRBV27 and TRBJ1-2; 8 nucleotides line up with TRBD1. This CDR3 has 14 amino acids. The V gene's germline CDR1 is MNHEY and CDR2 SMNVEV (reference sequence). The junction had 3 bases not matched to a gene; V was cut back by 4 bases and J by 2 bases. CDR3 sequence (DNA): TGTGCCAGCAGTTCGACAGGGGACAACTATGGCTACACCTTC. As protein: CASSSTGDNYGYTF.

The CDR3 spells CASSLGGGSTDTQYF. The CDR3, as DNA: TGTGCCAGCAGCTTAGGCGGGGGGAGCACAGATACGCAGTATTTT. V gene TRBV11-3 combines with J gene TRBJ2-3; 8 bases fit TRBD2. The V gene's germline CDR1 is SGHNT and CDR2 YENEEA. J lost 0 bases, V lost 1 base, and 0 bases had no gene match. This CDR3 region has 15 residues. Full variable domain (missing parts from reference TRBV11-3 and TRBJ2-3): EAGVVQSPRYKIIEKKQPVAFWCNPISGHNTLYWYLQNLGQGPELLIRYENEEAVDDSQLPKDRFSAERLKGVDSTLKIQPAELGDSAVYLCASSLGGGSTDTQYFGPGTRLTVL.

Notes on this clone: This clone may be a read error of a much larger clone one base away. This chain joins TRBV6-1 and TRBJ1-3; D possibly corresponds to TRBD1 (5 bases). V lost 1 base, J lost 0 bases, and 7 bases lay in between. CDR1 and CDR2 (germline): MNHNS, SASEGT. This CDR3 region has 15 residues. CDR3: CASSEDRISGNTIYF. In nucleotides, the CDR3 is TGTGCCAGCAGTGAAGACAGGATCTCTGGAAACACCATATATTTT.

The chain employs TRBV7-6 and TRBJ1-4; 8 nucleotides match TRBD1. The V gene end was trimmed by 4 bases and the J gene end by 0 bases; junction bases not matched to a gene: 1. The CDR3 length is 15 residues. Per germline, CDR1 SGHVS and CDR2 FNYEAQ. CDR3 in DNA: TGTGCCAGCAGCTCGACAGGGGCAACTAATGAAAAACTGTTTTTT. Amino acids: CASSSTGATNEKLFF.

The rearrangement uses TRBV6-5 and TRBJ2-5; D gene unclear. The CDR3 loop spans 12 amino acids. Trimming removed 5 bases at V and 4 bases at J, with 8 bases between. Germline CDR1 MNHEY, CDR2 SVGAGI. Written as DNA, the CDR3 is TGTGCCAGCAGTCCTACCACAGAGACCCAGTACTTC. This gives the protein CASSPTTETQYF.

The chain links TRBV11-2 to TRBJ2-2, with D possibly being TRBD2 (5 bases). Trimming took 2 bases from V and 4 from J, leaving 8 bases between them. CDR1 and CDR2 (germline): SGHAT, FQNNGV. This CDR3 region has 14 residues. The CDR3 DNA is TGTGCCAGCAGCTTACTAGCAGGCACCGGGGAGCTGTTTTTT. The encoded protein is CASSLLAGTGELFF.

The chain has TRBV5-1 and TRBJ1-2; 8 nucleotides match TRBD1. Germline CDR1 SGHRS, CDR2 YFSETQ. Losses at the gene ends were 4 bases for V and 2 bases for J; bases not matched to a gene: 4. There are 14 residues in the CDR3. The CDR3 sequence is CASSRTGSNYGYTF. CDR3 coding DNA: TGCGCCAGCAGCCGGACAGGGTCCAACTATGGCTACACCTTC.

J is TRBJ2-5 and V is TRBV5-1; D perhaps matches TRBD1 (5 bases). CDR1 is SGHRS and CDR2 is YFSETQ in the germline V gene. Deletions cut 5 bases from V and 2 bases from J, with 13 bases between. The length of the CDR3 is 14 residues. CDR3 sequence: CASRRQSGQETQYF. In nucleotides, the CDR3 is TGCGCCAGCAGGAGACAGTCAGGTCAAGAGACCCAGTACTTC. Supplemented by reference TRBV5-1 and TRBJ2-5, the full variable domain reads KAGVTQTPRYLIKTRGQQVTLSCSPISGHRSVSWYQQTPGQGLQFLFEYFSETQRNKGNFPGRFSGRQFSNSRSEMNVSTLELGDSALYLCASRRQSGQETQYFGPGTRLLVL.

The rearrangement links TRBV19 to TRBJ1-1; no clear D gene. V was cut by 4 bases and J by 6 bases, with 6 bases left in between. The CDR3 is made up of 11 amino acids. Germline-derived CDR1 and CDR2 are LNHDA and SQIVND (reference sequence). The CDR3 sequence is CASSREAEAFF. The CDR3 DNA sequence: TGTGCCAGTAGTAGGGAGGCTGAAGCTTTCTTT.

The CDR3 loop reads CASRRTDQSYEQYF. The CDR3 DNA reads TGTGCCAGTAGACGGACAGACCAGTCCTACGAGCAGTACTTC. This chain links TRBV19 with TRBJ2-7, with D possibly matching TRBD1 (6 bases). The CDR3 loop spans 14 amino acids. V was clipped by 6 bases and J by 1 base, with 13 bases between them. CDR1 is LNHDA and CDR2 is SQIVND in the germline V gene (reference sequence).

The V gene is TRBV3-1 (or the pseudogene TRBV3-2), the J gene TRBJ2-7; weak D call: TRBD2 (6 bases). Germline V gives CDR1 LGHDT, CDR2 YNNKEL (reference sequence). The CDR3 is 13 residues long. The CDR3 nucleotides are TGTGCCAGCAGCCAAGAACCGACTAGAGGTATAGACGTC. As protein: CASSQEPTRGIDV.

The chain employs TRBV21-1 and TRBJ2-5; no check of the table's D call, TRBD1, against the DNA was made. TRBV21-1 is assigned pseudogene status. CDR3 length: 16 amino acids. The CDR3: CASSMRLDRGKETQYF. The CDR3 bases are TGTGCCAGCAGCATGAGACTGGACAGGGGAAAAGAGACCCAGTACTTC.

This clone has a single count. The chain carries TRBV7-9 and TRBJ2-1, with D hard to call. Deletions cut 5 bases from V and 8 bases from J, with 7 bases between. Germline V gives CDR1 SEHNR, CDR2 FQNEAQ (reference sequence). This CDR3 is built from 11 residues. CDR3 sequence reads: CASSPFDEQFF. CDR3 DNA: TGTGCCAGCAGCCCTTTCGATGAGCAGTTCTTC.

CDR3 in amino acids: CASRAEVEESASPGANVLTF. CDR3 sequence (DNA): TGTGCCAGCAGGGCCGAGGTTGAGGAGTCCGCATCCCCTGGGGCCAACGTCCTGACTTTC. The J gene is TRBJ2-6, the V gene TRBV21-1; TRBD2 is taken as the D call from the table, unchecked against the DNA. TRBV21-1 is a documented pseudogene. The CDR3 totals 20 residues.

This chain joins TRBV14 and TRBJ1-1; D is unclear. Germline V gene sequence: CDR1 SGHDN, CDR2 FVKESK. The CDR3 is made up of 12 amino acids. V lost 0 bases, J lost 5 bases, and 4 bases lay in between. CDR3 protein: CASSQDVTEAFF. The CDR3 coding sequence is TGTGCCAGCAGCCAAGATGTAACTGAAGCTTTCTTT. Together with reference TRBV14 and TRBJ1-1, the CDR3 gives the full variable domain: EAGVTQFPSHSVIEKGQTVTLRCDPISGHDNLYWYRRVMGKEIKFLLHFVKESKQDESGMPNNRFLAERTGGTYSTLKVQPAELEDSGVYFCASSQDVTEAFFGQGTRLTVV.

The V and J genes are TRBV7-7 and TRBJ2-2, with D possibly matching TRBD2 (5 bases). The CDR3 spans 14 residues. CDR1 SSHAT and CDR2 FNYEAQ come from the germline V gene (reference sequence). V was clipped by 1 base and J by 4 bases, with 7 bases between them. The CDR3 nucleotides read TGTGCCAGCAGCTTAGGAGGGCCCACCGGGGAGCTGTTTTTT. Translating it yields CASSLGGPTGELFF.

J is TRBJ2-7 and V is TRBV30; no firm D call. Germline V gene data show CDR1 as GTSNPN and CDR2 as SVGIG (reference sequence). The V and J ends lost 0 bases and 7 bases respectively, with 10 bases between them. This CDR3 has 12 residues. The CDR3 DNA follows: TGTGCCTGGAGTGTTAGCCGGCAGGAGCAGTACTTC. Translation gives CAWSVSRQEQYF.

The rearrangement joins TRBV30 to TRBJ1-3; maybe TRBD1 (6 bases). Trimming cost V 8 bases and J 8 bases, with 13 bases left between them. Germline-derived CDR1 and CDR2 are GTSNPN and SVGIG (reference sequence). The CDR3 totals 11 residues. The CDR3 bases are TGTGCCGGAAAGGACAGAGACACCATATATTTT. Translating it yields CAGKDRDTIYF.

The chain has TRBV29-1 and TRBJ1-1; D might be TRBD1 (5 bases). The length of the CDR3 is 13 residues. Per the germline V gene, CDR1 is SQVTM and CDR2 is ANQGSEA. Between the trimmed V and J ends, which lost 5 bases and 0 bases, there was a span of 10 bases. DNA for the CDR3: TGCAGCGTTATGACAGACTTGAACACTGAAGCTTTCTTT. It is translated as CSVMTDLNTEAFF.